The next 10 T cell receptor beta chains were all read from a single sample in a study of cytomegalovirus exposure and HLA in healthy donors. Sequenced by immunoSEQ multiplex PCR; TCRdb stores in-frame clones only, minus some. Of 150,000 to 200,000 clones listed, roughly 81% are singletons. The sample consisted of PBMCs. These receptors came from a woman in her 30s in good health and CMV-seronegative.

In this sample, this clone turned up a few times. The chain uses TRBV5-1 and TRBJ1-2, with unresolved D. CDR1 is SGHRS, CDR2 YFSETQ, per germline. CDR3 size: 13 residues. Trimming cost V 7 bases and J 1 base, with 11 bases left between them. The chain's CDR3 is CASRATSNYGYTF. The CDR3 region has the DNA TGCGCCAGCCGAGCGACCAGTAACTATGGCTACACCTTC.

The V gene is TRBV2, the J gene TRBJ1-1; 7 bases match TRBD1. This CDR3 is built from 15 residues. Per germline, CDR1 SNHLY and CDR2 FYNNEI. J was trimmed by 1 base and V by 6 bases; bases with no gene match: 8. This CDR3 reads CASRSDRAPNTEAFF. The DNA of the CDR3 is TGTGCCAGCAGGAGCGACAGGGCCCCGAACACTGAAGCTTTCTTT.

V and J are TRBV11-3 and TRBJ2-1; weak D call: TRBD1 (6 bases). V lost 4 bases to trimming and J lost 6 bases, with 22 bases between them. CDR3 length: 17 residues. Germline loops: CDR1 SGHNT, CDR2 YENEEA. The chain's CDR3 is CASSSYLQGNKGNEQFF. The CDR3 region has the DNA TGTGCCAGCAGCTCGTACCTCCAGGGGAACAAGGGCAATGAGCAGTTCTTC. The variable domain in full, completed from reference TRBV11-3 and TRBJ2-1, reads EAGVVQSPRYKIIEKKQPVAFWCNPISGHNTLYWYLQNLGQGPELLIRYENEEAVDDSQLPKDRFSAERLKGVDSTLKIQPAELGDSAVYLCASSSYLQGNKGNEQFFGPGTRLTVL.

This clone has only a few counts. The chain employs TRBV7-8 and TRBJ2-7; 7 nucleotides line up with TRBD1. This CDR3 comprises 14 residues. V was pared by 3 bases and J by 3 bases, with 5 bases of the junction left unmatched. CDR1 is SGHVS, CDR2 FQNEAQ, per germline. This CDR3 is CASSLGQIIYEQYF. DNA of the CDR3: TGTGCCAGCAGCTTGGGACAGATTATCTACGAGCAGTACTTC.

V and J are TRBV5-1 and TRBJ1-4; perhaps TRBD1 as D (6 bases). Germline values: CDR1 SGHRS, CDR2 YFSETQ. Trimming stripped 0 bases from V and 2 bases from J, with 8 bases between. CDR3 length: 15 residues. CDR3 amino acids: CASSLGGGTNEKLFF. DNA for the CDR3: TGCGCCAGCAGCTTGGGTGGGGGCACTAATGAAAAACTGTTTTTT.

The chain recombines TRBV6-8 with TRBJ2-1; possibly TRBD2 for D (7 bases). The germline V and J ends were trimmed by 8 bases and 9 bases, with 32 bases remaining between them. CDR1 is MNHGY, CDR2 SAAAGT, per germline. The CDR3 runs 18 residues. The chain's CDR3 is CASQTPIPTGRGSAEQFF. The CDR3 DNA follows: TGTGCCAGCCAGACTCCGATCCCCACAGGGAGGGGTAGCGCTGAGCAGTTCTTC.

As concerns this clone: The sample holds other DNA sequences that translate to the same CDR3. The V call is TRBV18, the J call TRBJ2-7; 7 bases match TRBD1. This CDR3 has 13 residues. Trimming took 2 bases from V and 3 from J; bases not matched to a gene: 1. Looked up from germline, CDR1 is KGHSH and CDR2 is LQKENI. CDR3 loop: CASSPGTDYEQYF. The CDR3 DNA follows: TGTGCCAGCTCACCAGGGACAGACTACGAGCAGTACTTC.

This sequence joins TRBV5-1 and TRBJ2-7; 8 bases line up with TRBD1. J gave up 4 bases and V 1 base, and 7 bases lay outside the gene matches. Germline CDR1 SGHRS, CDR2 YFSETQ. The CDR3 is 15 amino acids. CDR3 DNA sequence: TGCGCCAGCAGCTTGCAGGGGGCATTCTTGTACGAGCAGTACTTC. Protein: CASSLQGAFLYEQYF. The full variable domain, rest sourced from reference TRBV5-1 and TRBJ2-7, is KAGVTQTPRYLIKTRGQQVTLSCSPISGHRSVSWYQQTPGQGLQFLFEYFSETQRNKGNFPGRFSGRQFSNSRSEMNVSTLELGDSALYLCASSLQGAFLYEQYFGPGTRLTVT.

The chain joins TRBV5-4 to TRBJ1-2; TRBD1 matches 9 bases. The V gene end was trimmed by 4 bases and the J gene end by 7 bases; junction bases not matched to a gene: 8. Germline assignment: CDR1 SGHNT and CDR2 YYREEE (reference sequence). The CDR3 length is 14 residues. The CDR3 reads CASSRPGQGFGYTF. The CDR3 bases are TGTGCCAGCAGCCGACCGGGACAGGGTTTTGGCTACACCTTC.

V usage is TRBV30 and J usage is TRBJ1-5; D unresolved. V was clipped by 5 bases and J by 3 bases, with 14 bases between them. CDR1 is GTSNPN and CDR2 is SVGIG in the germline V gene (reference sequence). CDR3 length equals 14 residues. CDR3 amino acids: CAWSRGLNNQPQHF. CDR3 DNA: TGTGCCTGGTCTAGAGGATTAAACAATCAGCCCCAGCATTTT.